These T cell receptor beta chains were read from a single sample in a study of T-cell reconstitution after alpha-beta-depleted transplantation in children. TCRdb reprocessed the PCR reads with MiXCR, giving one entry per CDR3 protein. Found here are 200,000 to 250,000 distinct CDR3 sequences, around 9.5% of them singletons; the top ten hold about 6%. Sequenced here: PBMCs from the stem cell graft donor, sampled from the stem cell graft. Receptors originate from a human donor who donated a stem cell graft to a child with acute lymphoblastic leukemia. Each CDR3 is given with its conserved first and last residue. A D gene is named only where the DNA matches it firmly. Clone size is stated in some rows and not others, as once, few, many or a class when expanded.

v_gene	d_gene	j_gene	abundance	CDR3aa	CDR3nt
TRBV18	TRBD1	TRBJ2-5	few	CASLLPGQGKETQYF	TGTGCCAGCTTACTCCCGGGACAGGGGAAAGAGACCCAGTACTTC
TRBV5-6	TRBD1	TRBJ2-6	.	CASSPTGVSGANVLTF	TGTGCCAGCAGCCCGACAGGGGTCTCTGGGGCCAACGTCCTGACTTTC
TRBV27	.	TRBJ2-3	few	CASSLSDSPTDTQYF	TGTGCCAGCAGTTTGTCGGACAGTCCCACAGATACACAGTATTTT
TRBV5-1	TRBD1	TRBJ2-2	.	CASSPGTVVGELFF	TGCGCCAGCAGCCCAGGGACAGTCGTCGGGGAGCTGTTTTTT
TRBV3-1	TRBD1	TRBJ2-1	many	CASSFWDRGPNEQFF	TGTGCCAGCAGTTTTTGGGACAGGGGGCCTAATGAGCAGTTCTTC
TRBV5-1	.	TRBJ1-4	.	CASSLETQEKLFF	TGCGCCAGCAGCTTGGAGACCCAAGAAAAACTGTTTTTT
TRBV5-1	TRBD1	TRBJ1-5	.	CASSYGQGSNQPQHF	TGCGCCAGCAGCTACGGACAGGGATCCAATCAGCCCCAGCATTTT
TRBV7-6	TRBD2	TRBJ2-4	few	CASKPQGGENIQYF	TGTGCCAGCAAACCTCAGGGAGGGGAAAACATTCAGTACTTC
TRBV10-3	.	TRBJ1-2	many	CAISADQGYTF	TGTGCCATCAGTGCGGATCAGGGCTACACCTTC
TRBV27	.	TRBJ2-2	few	CASSLSGLSTGELFF	TGTGCCAGCAGTTTATCAGGGTTGAGCACCGGGGAGCTGTTTTTT
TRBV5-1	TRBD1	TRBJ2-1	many	CASSQGQPEQGEQFF	TGCGCCAGCAGCCAGGGACAGCCGGAGCAGGGTGAGCAGTTCTTC
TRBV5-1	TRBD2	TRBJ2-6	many	CASSSSGTSATGANVLTF	TGCGCCAGCAGCTCTTCCGGGACTAGCGCGACTGGGGCCAACGTCCTGACTTTC
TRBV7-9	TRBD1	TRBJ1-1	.	CASSFQTGDTEAFF	TGTGCCAGCAGCTTCCAAACAGGGGATACTGAAGCTTTCTTT
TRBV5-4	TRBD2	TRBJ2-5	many	CASSYPRAGGYQETQYF	TGTGCCAGCAGCTACCCTCGAGCGGGGGGCTATCAAGAGACCCAGTACTTC
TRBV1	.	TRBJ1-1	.	CTSSHPRGIANTEAFF	TGCACCAGCAGCCATCCCCGGGGCATTGCGAACACTGAAGCTTTCTTT
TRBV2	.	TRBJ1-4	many	CASREIGSEKLFF	TGTGCCAGCAGGGAAATAGGGAGCGAAAAACTGTTTTTT
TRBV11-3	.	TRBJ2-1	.	CASSLEHGGSPYNEQFF	TGTGCCAGCAGCTTAGAGCATGGAGGGTCCCCCTACAATGAGCAGTTCTTC
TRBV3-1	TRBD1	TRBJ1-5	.	CASSQTGGSRGQPQHF	TGTGCCAGCAGCCAAACAGGGGGCAGCCGTGGTCAGCCCCAGCATTTT
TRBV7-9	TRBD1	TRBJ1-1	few	CASSRLENRGRGVEAFF	TGTGCCAGCAGCCGTCTTGAAAACAGGGGGCGAGGAGTTGAAGCTTTCTTT
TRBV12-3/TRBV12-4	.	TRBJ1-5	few	CASSPTQSGGPQHF	TGTGCCAGCAGCCCAACCCAGTCGGGGGGGCCCCAGCATTTT
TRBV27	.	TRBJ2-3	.	CASSLFRRDTQYF	TGTGCCAGCAGTTTGTTCAGGCGGGATACGCAGTATTTT
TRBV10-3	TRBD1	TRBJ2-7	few	CAIGGRTGSYEQYF	TGTGCCATCGGGGGACGGACAGGATCCTACGAGCAGTACTTC
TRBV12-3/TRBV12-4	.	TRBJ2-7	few	CASSGLGATSYEQYF	TGTGCCAGCAGTGGGTTGGGGGCCACCTCCTACGAGCAGTACTTC
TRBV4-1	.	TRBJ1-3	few	CASSHPLGVLDSGNTIYF	TGCGCCAGCAGCCATCCCTTGGGGGTACTCGACTCTGGAAACACCATATATTTT
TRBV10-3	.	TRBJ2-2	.	CAISESMKLGNTGELFF	TGTGCCATCAGTGAGTCGATGAAACTTGGGAACACCGGGGAGCTGTTTTTT
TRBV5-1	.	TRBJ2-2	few	CASSLPGSTGELFF	TGCGCCAGCTCCCTACCGGGGAGCACCGGGGAGCTGTTTTTT
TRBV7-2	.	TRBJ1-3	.	CASSLTVTSGNTIYF	TGTGCCAGCAGTTTGACAGTGACCTCTGGAAACACCATATATTTT
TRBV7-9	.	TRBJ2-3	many	CASSFPSESTDTQYF	TGTGCCAGCAGCTTCCCCTCAGAAAGCACAGATACGCAGTATTTT
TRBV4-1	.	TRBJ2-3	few	CASSQIDMGIADTQYF	TGCGCCAGCAGCCAAATAGATATGGGGATCGCAGATACGCAGTATTTT
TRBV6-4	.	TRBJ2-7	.	CASSDHETGEQYF	TGTGCCAGCAGTGACCATGAGACCGGTGAACAGTACTTC
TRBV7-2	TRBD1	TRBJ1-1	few	CASSLTGLTEAFF	TGTGCCAGCAGCTTGACAGGGCTCACTGAAGCTTTCTTT
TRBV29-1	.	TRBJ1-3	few	CSVLGAGNTIYF	TGCAGCGTTTTGGGGGCTGGAAACACCATATATTTT
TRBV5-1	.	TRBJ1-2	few	CASSWESGYGYTF	TGCGCCAGCAGCTGGGAGTCTGGGTATGGCTACACCTTC
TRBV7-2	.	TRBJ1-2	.	CASSQDPGDGYTF	TGTGCCAGCAGCCAGGACCCCGGTGATGGCTACACCTTC
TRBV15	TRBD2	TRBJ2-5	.	CATSRGGGLETQYF	TGTGCCACCAGCAGAGGGGGGGGACTAGAGACCCAGTACTTC
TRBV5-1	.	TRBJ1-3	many	CASSYSTAAGNTIYF	TGCGCCAGCAGCTATTCGACAGCCGCTGGAAACACCATATATTTT